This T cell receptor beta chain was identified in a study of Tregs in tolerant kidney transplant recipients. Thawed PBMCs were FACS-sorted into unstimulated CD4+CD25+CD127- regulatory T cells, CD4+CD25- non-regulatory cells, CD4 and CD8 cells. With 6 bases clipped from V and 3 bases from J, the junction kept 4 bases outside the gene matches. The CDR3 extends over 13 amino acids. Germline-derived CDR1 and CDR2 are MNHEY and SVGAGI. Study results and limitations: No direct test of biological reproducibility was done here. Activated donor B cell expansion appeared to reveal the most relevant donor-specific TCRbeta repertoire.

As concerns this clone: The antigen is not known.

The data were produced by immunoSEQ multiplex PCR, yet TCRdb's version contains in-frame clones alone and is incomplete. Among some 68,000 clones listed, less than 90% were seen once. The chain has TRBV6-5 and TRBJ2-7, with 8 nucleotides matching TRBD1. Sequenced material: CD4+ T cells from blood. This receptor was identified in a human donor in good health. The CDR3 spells CASSPTGGYEQYF. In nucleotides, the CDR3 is TGTGCCAGCAGCCCTACAGGGGGCTACGAGCAGTACTTC.